This T cell receptor beta chain was sequenced for a study of blood T cells in healthy people across ages. The CDR3 contains 14 residues. V lost 5 bases to trimming and J lost 2 bases, with 12 bases between them. CDR1 is MNHEY and CDR2 is SMNVEV in the germline V gene (reference sequence). Points from the study as a whole: Naive T cell percentage showed a strong correlation with TCR beta diversity.

The authors ran a second PCR of about 6 to 11 cycles using a sample-barcoded 5' primer and a J-beta primer mix. A template-switch adaptor containing 12 random nucleotides labeled each cDNA molecule. TCRdb re-called the 5' RACE reads with MiXCR, one entry per CDR3 protein. Of about 1.6 million distinct CDR3 sequences detected, about 35% appear once; the ten largest clones hold over 9%. A few counts support this clonotype. Its antigen is still unknown. This chain joins TRBV27 and TRBJ1-1, with a weak D call TRBD1 (5 bases). Sequenced sample: blood. The sequence was collected from a woman aged 30 to 39 in good health. CDR3 nucleotide sequence: TGTGCCAGCAGTGGGGGACCGACTAACACTGAAGCTTTCTTT. Its protein is CASSGGPTNTEAFF.